This entry lists 22 T cell receptor beta chains sequenced from one sample in a study of regulatory T cells in long-lasting Graves disease. Described time point: persistent/refractory GD, antithyroid drugs over 5 years with positive TRAb. PBMCs were the source of the RNA used for TCR sequencing. Arm-PCR of CDR3 regions and iRepertoire HTBI primers were the basis on which TCR beta libraries were built. One entry per CDR3 protein, called by TCRdb with MiXCR from the multiplex PCR reads. The profile shows more than 650,000 distinct CDR3 sequences, 25% to 30% of them singletons. The sample in question was peripheral blood mononuclear cells (PBMCs), obtained when the disease was refractory, from a patient treated with antithyroid drugs. Every receptor here comes from a female donor with Graves disease.

This clonotype showed up many times. V is TRBV3-1 and J is TRBJ2-7, with a weak D call TRBD1 (5 bases). V lost 0 bases to trimming and J lost 1 base, with 7 bases between them. This CDR3 is 14 amino acids long. CDR1 and CDR2 (germline): LGHDT, YNNKEL (reference sequence). CDR3 region: CASSQDRGSYEQYF. CDR3 nucleotide sequence: TGTGCCAGCAGCCAAGATAGGGGATCCTACGAGCAGTACTTC.

The rearrangement uses TRBV7-3 and TRBJ2-5, with D perhaps TRBD1 or TRBD2 (5 bases each). Germline values: CDR1 SGHTA, CDR2 FQGTGA. V lost 5 bases, J lost 5 bases, and 15 bases lay in between. The CDR3 has 14 residues. The CDR3 DNA follows: TGTGCCAGCAGCGCGATCCGGGGCCGGGAGACCCAGTACTTC. Its translation is CASSAIRGRETQYF.

This clonotype occurred a few times. The chain is built from TRBV30 and TRBJ1-1; no clear D gene. This CDR3 is 12 amino acids long. The ends were cut back, 2 bases at V and 3 bases at J, with 7 bases in the middle. Germline lookup yields CDR1 GTSNPN and CDR2 SVGIG (reference sequence). In nucleotides, the CDR3 is TGTGCCTGGAGTATCGGTTACACTGAAGCTTTCTTT. Protein product: CAWSIGYTEAFF.

V is TRBV7-3 and J is TRBJ2-7; 9 bases map to TRBD2. After removal of 1 base from V and 3 bases from J, the junction contained 7 bases not matched to a gene. The CDR3 extends over 16 amino acids. CDR1 SGHTA and CDR2 FQGTGA come from the germline V gene. The DNA of the CDR3 is TGTGCCAGCAGCTTAAGGTTTAGCGGGGGAGTCTACGAGCAGTACTTC. Its translation: CASSLRFSGGVYEQYF.

This clonotype was seen many times. The chain combines TRBV10-1 with TRBJ1-2; D gene uncertain. CDR1 and CDR2 from the germline V gene are WNHNN and SYGVQD (reference sequence). V lost 1 base to trimming and J lost 4 bases, with 7 bases between them. The CDR3 consists of 13 residues. CDR3 amino acids: CASSELRTYGYTF. Here the CDR3 DNA reads TGCGCCAGCAGTGAGTTGCGGACCTATGGCTACACCTTC.

The sample holds a few counts of this clonotype. The rearrangement links TRBV20-1 to TRBJ1-1; D is ambiguous. Germline V gene sequence: CDR1 DFQATT, CDR2 SNEGSKA (reference sequence). The CDR3 loop spans 12 amino acids. Trimming took 5 bases from V and 1 from J, leaving 8 bases between them. CDR3 protein: CSAGNTNTEAFF. CDR3 nucleotides: TGCAGTGCTGGAAACACGAACACTGAAGCTTTCTTT.

Only one count was recorded for this clonotype. The gene calls are TRBV5-1 and TRBJ2-2, with D perhaps matching TRBD2 (5 bases). The germline V gene encodes CDR1 SGHRS and CDR2 YFSETQ. The length of the CDR3 is 15 residues. V was trimmed by 0 bases and J by 6 bases, leaving 12 bases between them. This CDR3 reads CASSLALAEAGELFF. The CDR3 DNA sequence: TGCGCCAGCAGCTTGGCCCTAGCTGAAGCCGGGGAGCTGTTTTTT.

V usage is TRBV30 and J usage is TRBJ2-7; 8 bases agree with TRBD1. CDR3 size: 15 residues. Germline values: CDR1 GTSNPN, CDR2 SVGIG (reference sequence). J gave up 0 bases and V 2 bases, and 6 bases lay outside the gene matches. CDR3 in amino acids: CAWSPGQGNSYEQYF. The CDR3 region has the DNA TGTGCCTGGAGTCCTGGACAGGGAAACTCCTACGAGCAGTACTTC.

This chain connects TRBV12-3 or TRBV12-4 to TRBJ1-3; weak D call: TRBD1 (6 bases). V lost 5 bases and J 0 bases, leaving 11 bases between the germline ends. The CDR3 length is 15 residues. CDR3 sequence (DNA): TGTGCCAGCAGTCCGGACAGTCCCTCTGGAAACACCATATATTTT. Amino acids: CASSPDSPSGNTIYF.

The CDR3 sequence is CASSPMNQGTNYGYTF. The CDR3 DNA reads as TGTGCCAGCAGCCCCATGAACCAGGGAACTAACTATGGCTACACCTTC. V gene TRBV6-1 combines with J gene TRBJ1-2; possible D gene TRBD1, 5 bases. This CDR3 has 16 amino acids. The V end lost 6 bases, the J end lost 0 bases, and 17 bases lay between the germline ends. CDR1 and CDR2 (germline): MNHNS, SASEGT.

The chain recombines TRBV5-1 with TRBJ1-2; 7 nucleotides line up with TRBD1. CDR1 and CDR2 from the germline V gene are SGHRS and YFSETQ. The V gene end was trimmed by 1 base and the J gene end by 5 bases; junction bases not matched to a gene: 2. This CDR3 region has 13 residues. Written as DNA, the CDR3 is TGCGCCAGCAGCTTGTCGGGACAGTATGGCTACACCTTC. Protein product: CASSLSGQYGYTF.

V is TRBV24-1 and J is TRBJ1-5; D is unclear. V lost 8 bases and J lost 9, with 25 bases in between. Germline V gene lookup returns CDR1 KGHDR and CDR2 SFDVKD. The CDR3 runs to 16 residues. The CDR3 region has the DNA TGTGCCACCACCACTGACACGGTTAATCGCTCATCGCCCCAGCATTTT. This sequence encodes CATTTDTVNRSSPQHF.

The chain recombines TRBV19 with TRBJ2-2; D gene unclear. V was trimmed by 1 base and J by 3 bases, leaving 6 bases between them. Germline lookup yields CDR1 LNHDA and CDR2 SQIVND (reference sequence). The CDR3 consists of 14 residues. The CDR3 DNA follows: TGTGCCAGTAGTATAGTAGCAGACACCGGGGAGCTGTTTTTT. Amino acids: CASSIVADTGELFF.

The CDR3 nucleotides are TGTGCCAGCAGTGAAGTGGCAGCTCCTAACTATGGCTACACCTTC. Translating gives CASSEVAAPNYGYTF. This chain uses TRBV6-1 with TRBJ1-2; unclear D gene. CDR1 is MNHNS, CDR2 SASEGT, per germline. The CDR3 covers 15 residues. The V end lost 1 base, the J end lost 0 bases, and 9 bases lay between the germline ends.

The J gene is TRBJ1-2, the V gene TRBV29-1; no clear D. Germline V CDR1 and CDR2: SQVTM, ANQGSEA. The CDR3 has 12 amino acids. With 2 bases removed from V and 4 bases from J, the gap between germline ends came to 8 bases. CDR3 nucleotide sequence: TGCAGCGTTGAAAGACGATTCTATGGCTACACCTTC. It translates to CSVERRFYGYTF.

This clonotype turned up a few times. The chain employs TRBV7-2 and TRBJ2-5, with 7 bases identical to TRBD2. CDR3 length: 15 amino acids. Germline CDR1 reads SGHTA; CDR2 reads FQGNSA. Trimming removed 3 bases from V and 5 bases from J; junction bases left unmatched: 9. The CDR3 DNA reads TGTGCCAGCAGCTTGGGGCGGGGGAGGTCGGAGACCCAGTACTTC. Its protein is CASSLGRGRSETQYF.

The V and J genes are TRBV20-1 and TRBJ2-7, with TRBD1 as a possible D gene (5 bases). The CDR3 is made up of 14 amino acids. Trimming took off 3 bases at V and 2 bases at J, with 14 bases between the two ends. The V gene's germline CDR1 is DFQATT and CDR2 SNEGSKA (reference sequence). DNA for the CDR3: TGCAGTGCTAGTGGGGCGATTTCACCCTACGAGCAGTACTTC. The encoded protein is CSASGAISPYEQYF.

This CDR3 is CASSLGTANGYTF. In DNA, the CDR3 is TGTGCCAGCAGCCTCGGGACAGCTAATGGCTACACCTTC. This chain uses TRBV3-1 with TRBJ1-2; 7 positions agree with TRBD1. V lost 4 bases, J lost 6 bases, and 5 bases stayed unmatched. Germline V gene data show CDR1 as LGHDT and CDR2 as YNNKEL (reference sequence). This CDR3 has 13 amino acids.

This clonotype appeared a few times. The rearrangement uses TRBV20-1 and TRBJ1-5; 7 bases line up with TRBD1. With V trimmed by 5 bases and J by 0 bases, 10 bases remained unmatched. CDR1 and CDR2 (germline): DFQATT, SNEGSKA (reference sequence). This CDR3 comprises 16 residues. CDR3 amino acids: CSAPTTRTGSNQPQHF. CDR3 coding DNA: TGCAGTGCTCCGACAACGCGGACAGGTAGCAATCAGCCCCAGCATTTT.

This clonotype has a handful of counts. This chain joins TRBV12-3 or TRBV12-4 and TRBJ1-2, with D possibly TRBD1 on 5 matching bases. The CDR3 runs to 16 residues. V dropped 7 bases and J dropped 1 base, with 19 bases sitting between them. The CDR3 coding sequence is TGTGCCAGCACCACGACGGTCGGGGGGATTAACTATGGCTACACCTTC. It is translated as CASTTTVGGINYGYTF.

Ten or more counts support this clonotype. The genes are TRBV12-3 or TRBV12-4 and TRBJ2-7, with 9 positions matching TRBD2. The CDR3 contains 12 residues. After removal of 5 bases from V and 6 bases from J, the junction contained 2 bases not matched to a gene. CDR3 DNA: TGTGCCAGCAGTAGGACTAGCGTCGAGCAGTACTTC. Its translation: CASSRTSVEQYF.

Details on this clonotype: The germline gene is not matched at one end of the junction; a read error may be the cause. The V and J genes are TRBV7-9 and TRBJ1-4, with D possibly being TRBD1 (6 bases). CDR3 length equals 14 residues. The germline V gene has CDR1 SEHNR and CDR2 FQNEAQ (reference sequence). The CDR3 sequence is CASSLGQGNEKLLF. The DNA of the CDR3 is TGTGCCAGCAGCTTGGGCCAGGGGAATGAAAAACTGCTTTTT.